What follows describes a single T cell receptor (beta chain). This entry is derived from a study of T cells after somatic rescue of genetic block. V was clipped by 9 bases and J by 6 bases, with 9 bases between them. Germline V gene data show CDR1 as LNHDA and CDR2 as SQIVND (reference sequence). The CDR3 consists of 11 residues. The method was immunoSEQ multiplex PCR; TCRdb's version includes in-frame clones alone and lacks a portion of them. The top ten hold roughly 0.077% of the sample, which has 55,000 or so clones, 90% to 96% seen once. The TCR sequence derives from a child less than two years old. Sequenced: peripheral blood mononuclear cells (PBMCs). The genes are TRBV19 and TRBJ2-1; D is unclear. DNA for the CDR3: TGTGCCAGCCAAAAGAGCAATGAGCAGTTCTTC. It specifies CASQKSNEQFF.